These T cell receptor beta chains were read from a single sample in a study of blood T cell repertoires in COVID-19. TCRdb's table, derived via immunoSEQ multiplex PCR, lists solely in-frame clones and lacks some. This sample has roughly 500,000 clones, with 70% to 90% found just once. Sequencing was performed on peripheral blood. These receptors came from a human donor in a cohort sampled during active COVID-19. CDR3s include the opening cysteine and the closing phenylalanine or tryptophan. Fields, in order: J gene, clone size, V gene, D gene, CDR3 protein, CDR3 DNA. A D gene is named only where the DNA matches it firmly. Expanded clones get a size class; other rows say once, few or many, or leave the size out.

>TRBJ2-7|-|TRBV5-4|TRBD2
CASSLGTSGSYEQYF
TGTGCCAGCAGCTTGGGGACTAGCGGGAGCTACGAGCAGTACTTC
>TRBJ2-2|once|TRBV7-2|-
CASSSRGWGNTGELFF
TGTGCCAGCAGTTCCCGGGGGTGGGGTAACACCGGGGAGCTGTTTTTT
>TRBJ2-2|-|TRBV28|TRBD2
CASSRGDTGELFF
TGTGCCAGCAGTCGGGGGGACACCGGGGAGCTGTTTTTT
>TRBJ2-1|-|TRBV28|TRBD1
CAILTGGYNEQFF
TGTGCCATCCTGACAGGGGGCTACAATGAGCAGTTCTTC
>TRBJ2-7|-|TRBV3-1/TRBV3-2|-
CASSHVSYEQYF
TGTGCCAGCAGCCACGTCTCCTACGAGCAGTACTTC
>TRBJ1-2|-|TRBV29-1|-
CSVETIWLPRRGYTF
TGCAGCGTTGAAACAATCTGGCTGCCCCGGAGAGGCTACACCTTC
>TRBJ2-7|-|TRBV7-9|TRBD1
CASSVGTALYEQYF
TGTGCCAGCAGCGTCGGGACAGCTCTCTACGAGCAGTACTTC
>TRBJ2-3|-|TRBV15|TRBD1
CATSHHRDRTDTQYF
TGTGCCACCAGCCACCACCGGGACAGAACAGATACGCAGTATTTT
>TRBJ1-2|-|TRBV11-2|-
CASTSAQGPNYGYTF
TGTGCCAGCACCTCAGCACAGGGACCCAACTATGGCTACACCTTC
>TRBJ2-5|-|TRBV18|TRBD2
CASSPSSGTSKTQYF
TGTGCCAGCTCACCAAGTAGCGGGACTTCAAAGACCCAGTACTTC
>TRBJ2-5|-|TRBV4-3|-
CASSQGGTRKTQYF
TGCGCCAGCAGCCAGGGTGGGACAAGAAAGACCCAGTACTTC
>TRBJ2-3|-|TRBV6-1|TRBD1
CASSEPLGQGAITDTQYF
TGTGCCAGCAGTGAACCCTTGGGACAGGGGGCTATTACAGATACGCAGTATTTT
>TRBJ1-1|-|TRBV30|-
CAWSLGQLNTEAFF
TGTGCCTGGAGTCTCGGACAGTTGAACACTGAAGCTTTCTTT
>TRBJ1-4|-|TRBV30|-
CAWSKGIGATNEKLFF
TGTGCCTGGAGTAAAGGGATCGGGGCAACTAATGAAAAACTGTTTTTT
>TRBJ1-6|-|TRBV3-1/TRBV3-2|-
CASSQEFEAPLHF
TGTGCCAGCAGCCAAGAGTTTGAGGCGCCCCTCCACTTT
>TRBJ2-7|-|TRBV4-3|TRBD2
CASSELAGGPSYEQYF
TGCGCCAGCAGTGAATTAGCGGGAGGGCCCTCCTACGAGCAGTACTTC
>TRBJ2-2|-|TRBV4-1|TRBD1
CASTPRGTGDSGELFF
TGCGCCAGCACCCCAAGGGGGACAGGGGATTCAGGGGAGCTGTTTTTT
>TRBJ1-2|once|TRBV5-1|TRBD1
CASSFRDRGGGYTF
TGCGCCAGCAGCTTTAGGGACAGGGGAGGCGGCTACACCTTC
>TRBJ2-1|-|TRBV12-5|TRBD2
CASGLGTSGRISNEQFF
TGTGCTAGTGGCTTAGGGACTAGCGGGAGAATATCCAATGAGCAGTTCTTC
>TRBJ1-5|-|TRBV29-1|TRBD1
CSGGDRDQPQHF
TGCAGCGGTGGGGACAGGGATCAGCCCCAGCATTTT
>TRBJ2-7|-|TRBV2|TRBD2
CASSRGGTGTYEQYF
TGTGCCAGCAGTCGGGGGGGGACGGGTACCTACGAGCAGTACTTC
>TRBJ1-2|-|TRBV27|TRBD1
CASRMDRASEGYTF
TGTGCCAGCAGAATGGACAGGGCCTCGGAGGGCTACACCTTC
>TRBJ2-2|once|TRBV7-3|-
CASSPGSRTGELFF
TGTGCCAGCAGCCCCGGTTCGAGAACCGGGGAGCTGTTTTTT
>TRBJ2-1|-|TRBV12-5|TRBD2
CASGLDSLRGLAGALYNEQFF
TGTGCTAGTGGTTTGGACAGCCTGAGGGGACTAGCGGGAGCGTTATACAATGAGCAGTTCTTC
>TRBJ2-1|-|TRBV24-1|-
CATSDGGLSYNEQFF
TGTGCCACCAGTGATGGGGGACTGTCCTACAATGAGCAGTTCTTC
>TRBJ2-1|-|TRBV14|TRBD2
CASSQAAGAYNEQFF
TGTGCCAGCAGCCAAGCAGCGGGAGCCTACAATGAGCAGTTCTTC
>TRBJ1-6|-|TRBV28|TRBD1
CASSRGTAGRYNSPLHF
TGTGCCAGCAGCAGAGGGACAGCCGGACGCTATAATTCACCCCTCCACTTT
>TRBJ1-6|-|TRBV7-3|TRBD1
CASSLTGGAYNSPLHF
TGTGCCAGCAGCTTGACAGGGGGAGCCTATAATTCACCCCTCCACTTT
>TRBJ1-2|-|TRBV28|-
CASSPQGSRRSYGYTF
TGTGCCAGCAGCCCTCAGGGAAGTAGAAGAAGCTATGGCTACACCTTC
>TRBJ1-2|few|TRBV30|TRBD1
CARPGQGGYGYTF
TGTGCCCGCCCGGGACAGGGGGGCTATGGCTACACCTTC
>TRBJ1-2|-|TRBV18|-
CASSRDTYGYTF
TGTGCCAGCTCTAGGGACACCTATGGCTACACCTTC
>TRBJ2-7|-|TRBV5-4|-
CASSFDSHGVGQYF
TGTGCCAGCAGCTTCGACAGTCACGGCGTCGGGCAGTACTTC
>TRBJ2-5|-|TRBV3-1/TRBV3-2|-
CASSQGEAPGVETQYF
TGTGCCAGCAGCCAAGGAGAGGCACCAGGGGTTGAGACCCAGTACTTC
>TRBJ2-2|-|TRBV7-3|-
CASSLMTENTGELFF
TGTGCCAGCAGCTTAATGACAGAGAACACCGGGGAGCTGTTTTTT
>TRBJ2-1|-|TRBV7-9|TRBD2
CAGGVSYNEQFF
TGTGCCGGGGGGGTTTCCTACAATGAGCAGTTCTTC
>TRBJ1-4|many|TRBV19|TRBD1
CASSSTGGIEKLFF
TGTGCCAGTAGTTCGACAGGGGGAATTGAAAAACTGTTTTTT
>TRBJ1-4|-|TRBV6-2/TRBV6-3|-
CASSWGGPTNEKLFF
TGTGCCAGCAGTTGGGGGGGGCCAACTAATGAAAAACTGTTTTTT
>TRBJ1-2|-|TRBV28|TRBD1
CASSLPGQGAKGYTF
TGTGCCAGCAGTCTTCCGGGACAGGGGGCGAAGGGCTACACCTTC
>TRBJ2-7|-|TRBV9|TRBD2
CASSVGEGYEQYF
TGTGCCAGCAGCGTCGGGGAGGGCTACGAGCAGTACTTC
>TRBJ2-7|-|TRBV5-1|TRBD1
CASSYTGTGESEQYF
TGCGCCAGCAGCTATACCGGGACAGGGGAGTCCGAGCAGTACTTC
>TRBJ1-5|-|TRBV5-1|TRBD1
CASRQGGNQPQHF
TGCGCCAGCAGACAGGGGGGGAATCAGCCCCAGCATTTT
>TRBJ1-1|once|TRBV7-9|-
CASSLTGTEAFF
TGTGCCAGCAGCTTGACAGGCACTGAAGCTTTCTTT
>TRBJ2-6|-|TRBV7-9|-
CASSPPGSGANVLTF
TGTGCCAGCAGCCCCCCAGGCTCCGGGGCCAACGTCCTGACTTTC
>TRBJ2-6|once|TRBV5-4|-
CASSGAGAYGANVLTF
TGTGCCAGCAGCGGGGCAGGAGCATACGGGGCCAACGTCCTGACTTTC
>TRBJ1-2|-|TRBV3-1/TRBV3-2|-
CASSSRAVDGYTF
TGTGCCAGCAGCTCCAGGGCCGTTGATGGCTACACCTTC
>TRBJ1-1|once|TRBV12-5|-
CASGLPDLDTEAFF
TGTGCTAGTGGTTTGCCAGATCTTGACACTGAAGCTTTCTTT
>TRBJ2-7|-|TRBV6-2/TRBV6-3|TRBD2
CASIPGLAGGAYEQYF
TGTGCCAGCATCCCGGGACTAGCGGGAGGGGCCTACGAGCAGTACTTC
>TRBJ1-1|few|TRBV12-3/TRBV12-4|-
CASSFGTLIEAFF
TGTGCCAGCAGTTTTGGGACACTCATTGAAGCTTTCTTT
>TRBJ2-7|once|TRBV7-2|TRBD2
CASSAPGTKSYEQYF
TGTGCCAGCAGCGCACCCGGGACTAAATCCTACGAGCAGTACTTC